A single sample is the source of the 27 T cell receptor beta chains below, sequenced in a study of cytomegalovirus exposure and HLA in healthy donors. It was with 60 Vbeta and 13 Jbeta primers that the PCR ran. Here immunoSEQ multiplex PCR was the method, and the copy in TCRdb shows in-frame clones only, minus some. The table lists 130,000 or so clones, around 80% of them singletons, with roughly 3% in the top ten. The sequencing sample was made of PBMCs. These receptors were obtained from a woman younger than 30 in good health and CMV-seropositive.

The chain has TRBV9 and TRBJ2-7, with D perhaps matching TRBD2 (5 bases). The CDR3 covers 13 residues. The V gene's germline CDR1 is SGDLS and CDR2 YYNGEE. The V end lost 4 bases, the J end lost 5 bases, and 13 bases lay between the germline ends. CDR3 in amino acids: CASSPTGSHEQYF. The CDR3, as DNA: TGTGCCAGCAGCCCCACGGGGTCCCACGAGCAGTACTTC.

A single count supports this clone. The chain recombines TRBV7-9 with TRBJ2-3; no definite D call. This CDR3 contains 16 residues. Germline V gene lookup returns CDR1 SEHNR and CDR2 FQNEAQ (reference sequence). Trimming cost V 0 bases and J 3 bases, with 13 bases left between them. This chain's CDR3 is CASSLASQPDTDTQYF. As DNA, the CDR3 is TGTGCCAGCAGCTTAGCGTCGCAACCAGATACAGATACGCAGTATTTT.

The J gene is TRBJ2-1, the V gene TRBV11-3; D might be TRBD1 (5 bases). The CDR3 runs 13 residues. Germline V gives CDR1 SGHNT, CDR2 YENEEA. The V gene lost 5 bases and the J gene lost 8 bases, with 13 bases spanning the gap. The DNA of the CDR3 is TGTGCCAGCAGCCAATTCTTACAGGATGAGCAGTTCTTC. It specifies CASSQFLQDEQFF.

The chain carries TRBV4-1 and TRBJ2-3; the D gene is possibly TRBD1 (6 bases). The V end lost 1 base, the J end lost 2 bases, and 10 bases lay between the germline ends. Germline CDR1 reads MGHRA; CDR2 reads YSYEKL. The CDR3 loop spans 15 amino acids. DNA of the CDR3: TGCGCCAGCAGCCAAGTCGACAGGTCCACAGATACGCAGTATTTT. Encoded protein: CASSQVDRSTDTQYF.

This chain uses TRBV2 with TRBJ2-3; 7 positions agree with TRBD2. Germline CDR1 SNHLY, CDR2 FYNNEI. This CDR3 contains 17 residues. J was trimmed by 1 base and V by 6 bases; bases with no gene match: 13. This CDR3 reads CASSDALAGSGTDTQYF. CDR3 bases: TGTGCCAGCAGCGACGCCTTAGCGGGCTCGGGCACAGATACGCAGTATTTT.

The chain is built from TRBV5-6 and TRBJ2-1; unclear D gene. The CDR3 consists of 13 residues. Trimming stripped 1 base from V and 0 bases from J, with 2 bases between. Germline CDR1 and CDR2: SGHDT and YYEEEE. The CDR3 nucleotides are TGTGCCAGCAGCTTGTACTCCTACAATGAGCAGTTCTTC. As protein: CASSLYSYNEQFF.

The chain recombines TRBV5-4 with TRBJ2-5; 13 positions agree with TRBD2. Germline V CDR1 and CDR2: SGHNT, YYREEE (reference sequence). The length of the CDR3 is 15 residues. V dropped 4 bases and J dropped 5; count of bases not matched to a gene: 5. DNA of the CDR3: TGTGCCAGCAGCGTGGGACTAGCGGGGCGGGAGACCCAGTACTTC. Protein: CASSVGLAGRETQYF.

This clone has just a few counts. V is TRBV10-2 and J is TRBJ1-5; TRBD1 aligns across 9 bases. The CDR3 runs 15 residues. Trimming took 8 bases from V and 2 from J; bases not matched to a gene: 7. The germline gives CDR1 WSHSY, CDR2 SAAADI. The CDR3 DNA is TGCGCCAGCGGGGGCCGGACAGGGGGCAATCAGCCCCAGCATTTT. Translating gives CASGGRTGGNQPQHF.

The rearrangement joins TRBV15 to TRBJ2-3; D is ambiguous. The germline V gene encodes CDR1 LNHNV and CDR2 YYDKDF (reference sequence). V was shortened by 8 bases and J by 4 bases, with 10 bases between the two germline ends. This CDR3 region has 12 residues. CDR3 protein: CATSRSADTQYF. The CDR3 DNA reads TGTGCCACCTCCCGCTCGGCAGATACGCAGTATTTT.

The V gene is TRBV10-3, the J gene TRBJ1-4; D possibly corresponds to TRBD1 (5 bases). CDR3 length equals 16 residues. V was clipped by 3 bases and J by 1 base, with 12 bases between them. Germline V CDR1 and CDR2: ENHRY, SYGVKD. The CDR3 reads CAISDIGEETNEKLFF. In nucleotides, the CDR3 is TGTGCCATCAGTGATATAGGGGAGGAAACTAATGAAAAACTGTTTTTT.

This sequence joins TRBV15 and TRBJ2-7, with a tentative D call TRBD1 (6 bases). Trimming took 4 bases from V and 0 from J, leaving 10 bases between them. The CDR3 runs to 14 residues. Germline V gene data show CDR1 as LNHNV and CDR2 as YYDKDF (reference sequence). CDR3 loop: CATSIQGSSYEQYF. In nucleotides, the CDR3 is TGTGCCACCAGCATACAGGGTTCCTCCTACGAGCAGTACTTC.

In DNA, the CDR3 is TGTGCCAGCACAACAGGGGGGAATTCACCCCTCCACTTT. It yields the protein CASTTGGNSPLHF. This chain joins TRBV19 and TRBJ1-6; 8 nucleotides align to TRBD1. The CDR3 has 13 amino acids. Trimming cost V 9 bases and J 7 bases; bases outside gene matches: 5. Germline V gives CDR1 LNHDA, CDR2 SQIVND (reference sequence).

In its sample, this clone was seen a few times. V usage is TRBV10-3 and J usage is TRBJ2-7; perhaps TRBD2 as D (5 bases). Trimming took 6 bases from V and 5 from J, leaving 26 bases between them. The CDR3 extends over 17 amino acids. Germline values: CDR1 ENHRY, CDR2 SYGVKD. The CDR3 reads CAISIDFLPGHGNEQYF. CDR3 nucleotide sequence: TGTGCCATCAGCATCGACTTCCTACCGGGCCACGGGAACGAGCAGTACTTC.

The rearrangement links TRBV25-1 to TRBJ2-7; D gene unclear. The CDR3 loop spans 13 amino acids. The V end was cut by 3 bases, the J end by 1 base, with 7 bases between. The V gene's germline CDR1 is MGHDK and CDR2 SYGVNS. This chain's CDR3 is CASSDAGSYEQYF. The CDR3 DNA sequence: TGTGCCAGCAGTGATGCAGGATCCTACGAGCAGTACTTC.

V usage is TRBV4-1 and J usage is TRBJ2-4; 8 bases fit TRBD2. The J segment lost 4 bases and the V segment lost 6 bases, leaving 11 bases of the junction unmatched. CDR3 length equals 16 residues. CDR1 MGHRA and CDR2 YSYEKL come from the germline V gene. The CDR3 DNA sequence: TGCGCCAGCAGACTCGGCGGCGGGGGGACTAAAAACATTCAGTACTTC. It codes for CASRLGGGGTKNIQYF.

The genes are TRBV4-1 and TRBJ1-5; possibly TRBD1 for D (5 bases). Germline loops: CDR1 MGHRA, CDR2 YSYEKL. Trimming cost V 0 bases and J 6 bases, with 12 bases left between them. The length of the CDR3 is 15 residues. CDR3 protein: CASSQDPRVGQPQHF. In DNA form, the CDR3 reads TGCGCCAGCAGCCAAGATCCCAGGGTAGGTCAGCCCCAGCATTTT.

The V and J genes are TRBV2 and TRBJ1-5; no reliable D call. The germline V and J ends were trimmed by 2 bases and 4 bases, with 12 bases remaining between them. Per germline, CDR1 SNHLY and CDR2 FYNNEI. This CDR3 spans 15 amino acids. CDR3 in DNA: TGTGCCAGCAGTGAAAGTGGGAGCAAAAATCAGCCCCAGCATTTT. Translating gives CASSESGSKNQPQHF.

The chain couples TRBV19 to TRBJ1-6, with 8 bases that match TRBD1. The germline gives CDR1 LNHDA, CDR2 SQIVND (reference sequence). The CDR3 has 14 amino acids. Unmatched junction bases numbered 5, after V lost 6 bases and J lost 7 bases. CDR3 amino acids: CASSSDRVNSPLHF. The CDR3 coding sequence is TGTGCCAGTAGCTCGGACAGGGTGAATTCACCCCTCCACTTT. Using reference TRBV19 and TRBJ1-6 for the parts outside the CDR3, the full variable domain is DGGITQSPKYLFRKEGQNVTLSCEQNLNHDAMYWYRQDPGQGLRLIYYSQIVNDFQKGDIAEGYSVSREKKESFPLTVTSAQKNPTAFYLCASSSDRVNSPLHFGNGTRLTVT.

The V and J genes are TRBV6-5 and TRBJ1-4; D is possibly TRBD1 (5 bases). Trimming took off 10 bases at V and 8 bases at J, with 17 bases between the two ends. The CDR3 length is 13 residues. Germline assignment: CDR1 MNHEY and CDR2 SVGAGI. The CDR3 protein is CATLDRSGEKLFF. The DNA of the CDR3 is TGTGCCACCCTTGATAGGTCAGGGGAAAAACTGTTTTTT.

The chain carries TRBV19 and TRBJ2-1; 11 nucleotides match TRBD1. The CDR3 spans 16 residues. V was clipped by 3 bases and J by 4 bases; unmatched bases: 5. Germline CDR1 LNHDA, CDR2 SQIVND (reference sequence). This CDR3 is CASSIGRDRGYNEQFF. The CDR3 region has the DNA TGTGCCAGTAGTATTGGTAGGGACAGGGGGTACAATGAGCAGTTCTTC.

This clone was counted between two and nine times. The J gene is TRBJ2-1, the V gene TRBV4-1; 8 nucleotides match TRBD2. Germline trimming cut 9 bases from V and 6 bases from J; bases unmatched to any gene: 10. Germline loops: CDR1 MGHRA, CDR2 YSYEKL. The length of the CDR3 is 14 residues. The CDR3 nucleotides are TGCGCCAGTGGACCGGGACTAGGCTCCAATGAGCAGTTCTTC. Amino acid sequence: CASGPGLGSNEQFF.

This clone showed up just once. This chain joins TRBV18 and TRBJ2-7; the match to TRBD1 covers 7 bases. The length of the CDR3 is 14 residues. CDR1 is KGHSH and CDR2 is LQKENI in the germline V gene. The J segment lost 2 bases and the V segment lost 6 bases, leaving 7 bases of the junction unmatched. CDR3 sequence: CASSQQGMAYEQYF. The DNA for the CDR3 is TGTGCCAGCTCCCAACAGGGGATGGCCTACGAGCAGTACTTC.

The J gene is TRBJ1-2, the V gene TRBV6-6; 9 bases fit TRBD1. The trim removed 3 bases at V and 6 bases at J, leaving 2 bases unmatched. The CDR3 runs to 13 residues. Germline values: CDR1 MNHNY, CDR2 SVGAGI (reference sequence). CDR3 residues: CASSYDRGDGYTF. The DNA for the CDR3 is TGTGCCAGCAGTTATGACAGGGGGGATGGCTACACCTTC.

J is TRBJ1-5 and V is TRBV27; D perhaps matches TRBD1 (6 bases). Germline V gene lookup returns CDR1 MNHEY and CDR2 SMNVEV (reference sequence). Between the trimmed V and J ends, which lost 7 bases and 6 bases, there was a span of 16 bases. The CDR3 loop spans 14 amino acids. CDR3 sequence: CASTSGGLGQPQHF. The CDR3 DNA reads as TGTGCCAGCACCTCCGGGGGGCTGGGTCAGCCCCAGCATTTT.

The V gene is TRBV6-1, the J gene TRBJ1-5; 7 bases map to TRBD1. Germline V gives CDR1 MNHNS, CDR2 SASEGT. The junction had 3 bases not matched to a gene; V was cut back by 3 bases and J by 1 base. The CDR3 is 15 residues long. This chain's CDR3 is CASSEGQLSNQPQHF. In DNA, the CDR3 is TGTGCCAGCAGTGAGGGACAGCTGAGCAATCAGCCCCAGCATTTT.

The rearrangement uses TRBV5-6 and TRBJ1-2; D remains unclear. Trimming shortened V by 4 bases and J by 5 bases, and 15 bases separated the two germline ends. Germline CDR1 reads SGHDT; CDR2 reads YYEEEE. This CDR3 is 14 amino acids long. In DNA, the CDR3 is TGTGCCAGCAGCACAGCGGACGGTATTTATGGCTACACCTTC. Translating gives CASSTADGIYGYTF.

The chain employs TRBV7-3 and TRBJ2-2; no clear D gene. CDR3 length: 17 amino acids. Trimming took off 1 base at V and 3 bases at J, with 15 bases between the two ends. Per germline, CDR1 SGHTA and CDR2 FQGTGA. CDR3 protein: CASSLKSGHKDTGELFF. DNA for the CDR3: TGTGCCAGCAGCTTAAAAAGTGGGCATAAGGACACCGGGGAGCTGTTTTTT.